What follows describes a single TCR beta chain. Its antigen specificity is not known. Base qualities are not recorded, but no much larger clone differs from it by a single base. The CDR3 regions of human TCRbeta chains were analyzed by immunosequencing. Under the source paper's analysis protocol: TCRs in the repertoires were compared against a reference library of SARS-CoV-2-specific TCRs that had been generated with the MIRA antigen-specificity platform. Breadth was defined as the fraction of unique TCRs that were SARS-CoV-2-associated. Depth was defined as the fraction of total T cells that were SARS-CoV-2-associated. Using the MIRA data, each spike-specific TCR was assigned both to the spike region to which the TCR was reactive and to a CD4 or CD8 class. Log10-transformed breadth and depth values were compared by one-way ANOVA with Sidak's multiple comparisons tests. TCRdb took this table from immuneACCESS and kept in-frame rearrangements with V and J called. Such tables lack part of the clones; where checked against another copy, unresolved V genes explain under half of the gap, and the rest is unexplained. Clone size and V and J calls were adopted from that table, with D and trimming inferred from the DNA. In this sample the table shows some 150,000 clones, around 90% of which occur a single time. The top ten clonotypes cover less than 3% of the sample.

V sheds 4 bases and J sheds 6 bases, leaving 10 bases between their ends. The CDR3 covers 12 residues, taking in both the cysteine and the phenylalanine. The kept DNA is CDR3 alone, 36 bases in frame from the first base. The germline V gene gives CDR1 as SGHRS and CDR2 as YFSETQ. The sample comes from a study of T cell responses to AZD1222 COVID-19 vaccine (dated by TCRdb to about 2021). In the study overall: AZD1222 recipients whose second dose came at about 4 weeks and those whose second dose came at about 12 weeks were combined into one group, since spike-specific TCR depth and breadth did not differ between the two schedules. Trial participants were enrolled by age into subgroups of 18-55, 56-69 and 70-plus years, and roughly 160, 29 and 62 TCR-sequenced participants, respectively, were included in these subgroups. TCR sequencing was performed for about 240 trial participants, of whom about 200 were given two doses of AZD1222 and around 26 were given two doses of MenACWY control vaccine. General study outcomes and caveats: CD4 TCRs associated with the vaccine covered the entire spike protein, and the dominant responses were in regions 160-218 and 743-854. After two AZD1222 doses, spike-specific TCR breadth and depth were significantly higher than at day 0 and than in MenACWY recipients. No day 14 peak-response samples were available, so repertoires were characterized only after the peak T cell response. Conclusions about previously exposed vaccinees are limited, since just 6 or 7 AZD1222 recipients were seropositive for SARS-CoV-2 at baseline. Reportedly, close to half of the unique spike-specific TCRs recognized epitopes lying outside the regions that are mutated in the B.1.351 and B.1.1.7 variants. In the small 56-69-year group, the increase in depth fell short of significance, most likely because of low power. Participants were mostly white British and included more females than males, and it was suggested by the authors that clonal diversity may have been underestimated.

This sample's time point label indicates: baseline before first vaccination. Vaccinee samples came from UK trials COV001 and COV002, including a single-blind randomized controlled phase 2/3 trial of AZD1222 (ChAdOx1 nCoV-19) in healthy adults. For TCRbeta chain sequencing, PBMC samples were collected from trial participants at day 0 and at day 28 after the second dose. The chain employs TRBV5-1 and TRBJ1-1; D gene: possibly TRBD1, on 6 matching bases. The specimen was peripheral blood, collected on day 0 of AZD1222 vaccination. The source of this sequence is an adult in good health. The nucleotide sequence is TGCGCCAGCAGCGAGAGGGGGTCTGAAGCTTTCTTT. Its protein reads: CASSERGSEAFF.